A single sample gave rise to the 22 T cell receptor beta chains below, sequenced in a study of cytomegalovirus exposure and HLA in healthy donors. PCR used 60 Vbeta primers and 13 Jbeta primers. Clones were sequenced by immunoSEQ multiplex PCR, and TCRdb holds only the in-frame ones, with some missing. The sample yields about 240,000 clones, 80% to 85% seen once. Sample: PBMCs. These receptors all come from a woman aged 55-69 years in good health and CMV-seropositive.

The chain joins TRBV7-3 to TRBJ1-1; D unresolved. Germline V gives CDR1 SGHTA, CDR2 FQGTGA. V dropped 8 bases and J dropped 1 base, with 14 bases sitting between them. The CDR3 runs to 14 residues. The CDR3 bases are TGTGCCAGCGCCCGTGACCGGGGGAACACTGAAGCTTTCTTT. As protein: CASARDRGNTEAFF.

V usage is TRBV28 and J usage is TRBJ2-1; D is uncertain. V lost 4 bases to trimming and J lost 6 bases, with 4 bases between them. The germline CDR1 and CDR2 sequences are MDHEN and SYDVKM. The CDR3 is 11 residues long. This CDR3 is CASSSLNEQFF. The DNA of the CDR3 is TGTGCCAGCAGTTCACTCAATGAGCAGTTCTTC. The full variable domain, in which reference TRBV28 and TRBJ2-1 provide the parts outside the CDR3, is DVKVTQSSRYLVKRTGEKVFLECVQDMDHENMFWYRQDPGLGLRLIYFSYDVKMKEKGDIPEGYSVSREKKERFSLILESASTNQTSMYLCASSSLNEQFFGPGTRLTVL.

The rearrangement uses TRBV23-1 and TRBJ1-2; perhaps TRBD1 as D (5 bases). TRBV23-1 is an ORF for which the function is uncertain. The CDR3 length is 14 residues. V was shortened by 7 bases and J by 7 bases, with 19 bases between the two germline ends. The CDR3 here is CASTPRGTFLGYTF. CDR3 sequence (DNA): TGCGCCAGCACCCCAAGGGGTACTTTTCTTGGCTACACCTTC.

The genes are TRBV6-4 and TRBJ2-1; 10 positions match TRBD1. Germline-derived CDR1 and CDR2 are MRHNA and SNTAGT. The CDR3 consists of 15 residues. The junction had 7 bases not matched to a gene; V was cut back by 5 bases and J by 6 bases. The CDR3 loop reads CASSNRDRGPNEQFF. Written as DNA, the CDR3 is TGTGCCAGCAGTAACCGGGACAGGGGCCCCAATGAGCAGTTCTTC.

The V gene is TRBV29-1, the J gene TRBJ2-2; TRBD2 is a possible D gene (6 bases). The germline gives CDR1 SQVTM, CDR2 ANQGSEA. Trimming pared 8 bases from V and 0 bases from J, leaving 10 bases between. The CDR3 length is 13 residues. CDR3 DNA sequence: TGCAGCACGGGACTTACGAACACCGGGGAGCTGTTTTTT. Translation: CSTGLTNTGELFF.

The rearrangement joins TRBV10-3 to TRBJ1-3; D possibly corresponds to TRBD1 (6 bases). CDR1 and CDR2 from the germline V gene are ENHRY and SYGVKD. The CDR3 spans 14 residues. Trimming cost V 4 bases and J 9 bases, with 16 bases left between them. The CDR3 sequence is CAISAGEGLRTIYF. CDR3 DNA sequence: TGTGCCATCAGTGCAGGGGAAGGGCTCCGCACCATATATTTT.

The rearrangement joins TRBV4-2 to TRBJ1-3; D not resolved. The CDR3 sequence is 16 residues long. V was trimmed by 4 bases and J by 2 bases, leaving 15 bases between them. Per germline, CDR1 LGHNA and CDR2 YNFKEQ. The CDR3 sequence: CASSPSARSTGNTIYF. Written as DNA, the CDR3 is TGTGCCAGCAGCCCCAGCGCAAGGAGTACTGGAAACACCATATATTTT.

The gene calls are TRBV18 and TRBJ1-5; D possibly corresponds to TRBD1 (6 bases). Germline V gene sequence: CDR1 KGHSH, CDR2 LQKENI. CDR3 length: 14 residues. The ends were cut back, 3 bases at V and 6 bases at J, with 12 bases in the middle. This CDR3 is CASSPGAAIQPQHF. In nucleotides, the CDR3 is TGTGCCAGCTCACCGGGGGCGGCGATTCAGCCCCAGCATTTT.

The V gene is TRBV29-1, the J gene TRBJ1-2; the match to TRBD1 covers 9 bases. The CDR3 contains 12 residues. Germline assignment: CDR1 SQVTM and CDR2 ANQGSEA. V shed 6 bases and J 7 bases; nucleotides not matched to a gene: 6. CDR3 coding DNA: TGCAGCGTCACACAGGGGGCTGGTGGCTACACCTTC. This translates into CSVTQGAGGYTF. The entire variable domain, with the rest obtained from reference TRBV29-1 and TRBJ1-2, is as follows: SAVISQKPSRDICQRGTSLTIQCQVDSQVTMMFWYRQQPGQSLTLIATANQGSEATYESGFVIDKFPISRPNLTFSTLTVSNMSPEDSSIYLCSVTQGAGGYTFGSGTRLTVV.

The V gene is TRBV9, the J gene TRBJ2-2; D may be TRBD1 (6 bases). Trimming removed 4 bases from V and 4 bases from J, with 17 bases in between. Germline V gene lookup returns CDR1 SGDLS and CDR2 YYNGEE. This CDR3 is built from 16 residues. The CDR3 sequence: CASSPIHGQPTGELFF. The CDR3 DNA follows: TGTGCCAGCAGCCCAATACACGGACAGCCCACCGGGGAGCTGTTTTTT.

This clone has more than one count but fewer than ten. The chain recombines TRBV5-1 with TRBJ2-5; 10 bases agree with TRBD1. The germline V gene encodes CDR1 SGHRS and CDR2 YFSETQ. V lost 4 bases and J lost 5; bases outside the gene matches: 5. CDR3 size: 14 residues. In DNA, the CDR3 is TGCGCCAGCAGCCAGGGACAGGGGAGGGAGACCCAGTACTTC. It is translated as CASSQGQGRETQYF. Looking up the rest from reference TRBV5-1 and TRBJ2-5 gives the full variable domain: KAGVTQTPRYLIKTRGQQVTLSCSPISGHRSVSWYQQTPGQGLQFLFEYFSETQRNKGNFPGRFSGRQFSNSRSEMNVSTLELGDSALYLCASSQGQGRETQYFGPGTRLLVL.

The CDR3 sequence: CASSGQGQSYEQYF. In DNA form, the CDR3 reads TGTGCCAGCAGCGGACAGGGTCAATCCTACGAGCAGTACTTC. The chain combines TRBV9 with TRBJ2-7; 7 bases fit TRBD1. The V gene end was trimmed by 3 bases and the J gene end by 1 base; junction bases not matched to a gene: 4. Germline CDR1 is SGDLS and CDR2 is YYNGEE. This CDR3 is built from 14 residues. The full variable domain, in which reference TRBV9 and TRBJ2-7 provide the parts outside the CDR3, is DSGVTQTPKHLITATGQRVTLRCSPRSGDLSVYWYQQSLDQGLQFLIQYYNGEERAKGNILERFSAQQFPDLHSELNLSSLELGDSALYFCASSGQGQSYEQYFGPGTRLTVT.

Comments on this clone: One end of the junction does not line up with germline, which may come from a read error. The chain employs TRBV5-1 and TRBJ2-3, with D perhaps matching TRBD2 (6 bases). CDR1 and CDR2 (germline): SGHRS, YFSETQ. This CDR3 is built from 14 residues. CDR3 DNA sequence: TGCGTCAGCGAAGAGGAGGGAGTGTCAGATACGCAGTATTTT. It yields the protein CVSEEEGVSDTQYF.

The V call is TRBV10-3, the J call TRBJ2-1; D is unresolved. There are 13 residues in the CDR3. Per germline, CDR1 ENHRY and CDR2 SYGVKD. The germline V and J ends were trimmed by 9 bases and 4 bases, with 13 bases remaining between them. The CDR3 bases are TGTGCCATTAGCCACCCCACGTACAATGAGCAGTTCTTC. Its protein is CAISHPTYNEQFF.

This clone has a handful of counts. The sample holds other DNA sequences that translate to the same CDR3. The rearrangement joins TRBV5-4 to TRBJ1-3; D is undetermined. CDR1 is SGHNT, CDR2 YYREEE, per germline (reference sequence). V was shortened by 0 bases and J by 0 bases, with 7 bases between the two germline ends. CDR3 length: 15 residues. This chain's CDR3 is CASSLAGGSGNTIYF. The CDR3, as DNA: TGTGCCAGCAGCTTGGCAGGAGGCTCTGGAAACACCATATATTTT.

The chain has TRBV6-1 and TRBJ1-3; TRBD1 matches at 7 bases. V was pared by 1 base and J by 5 bases, with 5 bases of the junction left unmatched. The CDR3 consists of 15 residues. The germline V gene encodes CDR1 MNHNS and CDR2 SASEGT. DNA for the CDR3: TGTGCCAGCAGTGAAGTGATGGACAGGAGAAACACCATATATTTT. Its protein product is CASSEVMDRRNTIYF.

The rearrangement links TRBV2 to TRBJ2-1; 8 nucleotides align to TRBD2. The CDR3 is made up of 12 amino acids. The V gene end was trimmed by 8 bases and the J gene end by 8 bases; junction bases not matched to a gene: 5. Per germline, CDR1 SNHLY and CDR2 FYNNEI. CDR3 in amino acids: CASGLARDEQFF. CDR3 in DNA: TGTGCCAGCGGACTAGCTCGGGATGAGCAGTTCTTC. The full variable domain, rest sourced from reference TRBV2 and TRBJ2-1, is EPEVTQTPSHQVTQMGQEVILRCVPISNHLYFYWYRQILGQKVEFLVSFYNNEISEKSEIFDDQFSVERPDGSNFTLKIRSTKLEDSAMYFCASGLARDEQFFGPGTRLTVL.

This clone was picked up a small number of times. This chain links TRBV6-6 with TRBJ2-7; 7 positions agree with TRBD2. The CDR3 covers 14 residues. Germline V gives CDR1 MNHNY, CDR2 SVGAGI (reference sequence). The junction had 7 bases not matched to a gene; V was cut back by 6 bases and J by 2 bases. CDR3 DNA sequence: TGTGCCAGCAGCGCCGCTAGCGGACCCTACGAGCAGTACTTC. Encoded protein: CASSAASGPYEQYF.

The rearrangement joins TRBV4-2 to TRBJ2-7; maybe TRBD2 (6 bases). The CDR3 spans 18 residues. Germline-derived CDR1 and CDR2 are LGHNA and YNFKEQ. V lost 0 bases and J lost 0, with 18 bases in between. The CDR3 nucleotides read TGTGCCAGCAGCCAAGACCGGACTACTCGTTTAATCTCCTACGAGCAGTACTTC. The encoded protein is CASSQDRTTRLISYEQYF.

The chain recombines TRBV7-6 with TRBJ1-2, with D possibly TRBD1 on 6 matching bases. Between the trimmed V and J ends, which lost 6 bases and 7 bases, there was a span of 18 bases. The CDR3 is made up of 14 amino acids. Germline V CDR1 and CDR2: SGHVS, FNYEAQ. CDR3 DNA: TGTGCCAGCAGATCCGTCACAGGGTTGTTTGGCTACACCTTC. Protein sequence: CASRSVTGLFGYTF.

A note on this clone: Other nucleotide sequences in the sample specify the same CDR3. The chain combines TRBV28 with TRBJ2-1, with TRBD1 matching 9 bases. The CDR3 loop spans 15 amino acids. Trimming cost V 4 bases and J 1 base; bases outside gene matches: 2. Germline CDR1 MDHEN, CDR2 SYDVKM. CDR3 DNA sequence: TGTGCCAGCAGTTCCGGGACAGGGTCCTACAATGAGCAGTTCTTC. This translates into CASSSGTGSYNEQFF.

This clone has a handful of counts. The chain recombines TRBV21-1 with TRBJ1-1. TRBV21-1 is a pseudogene segment. The CDR3 has 16 amino acids. The CDR3 DNA reads TGTGCCAGCAGCAAAGTGTTGGAGGGGCTGAACACTGAAGCTTTCTTT. This gives the protein CASSKVLEGLNTEAFF.